This T cell receptor (beta chain) was sequenced during a study of Graves' ophthalmopathy and Graves' hyperthyroidism. Study in general: Investigators collected peripheral blood at initial diagnosis, before any treatment was given.

Ophthalmopathy cases showed moderate-to-severe activity, scoring CAS ≥3 and NOSPECS ≥4, with duration under 3 months. Trimming took off 5 bases at V and 9 bases at J, with 7 bases between the two ends. The CDR3 extends over 10 amino acids. This clonotype was observed a handful of times. The sequenced template was RNA, covering the TCR beta CDR3 region. HTBI-primed RT-PCR formed the first round, and a multiplex PCR formed the second. Using its own MiXCR run on the multiplex PCR reads, TCRdb lists one record per CDR3 protein. The sample lists about 700,000 distinct CDR3 sequences; approximately 40% were seen once.

The sample taken for sequencing was peripheral blood. This receptor was identified in an adult man with Graves' ophthalmopathy. The chain has TRBV12-3 or TRBV12-4 and TRBJ1-1, with D hard to call. The CDR3: CASSRNQAFF. The CDR3 nucleotides are TGTGCCAGCAGTCGCAATCAAGCTTTCTTT.